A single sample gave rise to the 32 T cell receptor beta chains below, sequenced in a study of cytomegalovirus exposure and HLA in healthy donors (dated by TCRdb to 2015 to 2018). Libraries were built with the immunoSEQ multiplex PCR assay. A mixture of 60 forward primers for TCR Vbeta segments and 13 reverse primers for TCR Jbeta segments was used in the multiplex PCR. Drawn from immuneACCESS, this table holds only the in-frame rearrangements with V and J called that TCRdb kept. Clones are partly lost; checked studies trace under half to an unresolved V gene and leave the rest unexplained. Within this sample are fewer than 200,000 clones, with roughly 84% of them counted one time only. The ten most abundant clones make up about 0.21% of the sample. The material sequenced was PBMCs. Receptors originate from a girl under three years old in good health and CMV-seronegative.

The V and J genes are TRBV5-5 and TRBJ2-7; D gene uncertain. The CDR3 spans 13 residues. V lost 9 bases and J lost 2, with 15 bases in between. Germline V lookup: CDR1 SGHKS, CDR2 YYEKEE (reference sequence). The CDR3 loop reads CATRGRIPYEQYF. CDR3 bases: TGTGCCACTCGAGGAAGGATCCCCTACGAGCAGTACTTC. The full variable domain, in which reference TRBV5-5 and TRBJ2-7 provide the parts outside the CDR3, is DAGVTQSPTHLIKTRGQQVTLRCSPISGHKSVSWYQQVLGQGPQFIFQYYEKEERGRGNFPDRFSARQFPNYSSELNVNALLLGDSALYLCATRGRIPYEQYFGPGTRLTVT.

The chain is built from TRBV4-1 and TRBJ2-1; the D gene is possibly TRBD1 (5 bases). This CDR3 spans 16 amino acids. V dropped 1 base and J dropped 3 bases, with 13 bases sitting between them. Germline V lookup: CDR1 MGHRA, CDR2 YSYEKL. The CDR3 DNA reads TGCGCCAGCAGCCAAGTCTTCCAGGGCGACTACAATGAGCAGTTCTTC. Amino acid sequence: CASSQVFQGDYNEQFF.

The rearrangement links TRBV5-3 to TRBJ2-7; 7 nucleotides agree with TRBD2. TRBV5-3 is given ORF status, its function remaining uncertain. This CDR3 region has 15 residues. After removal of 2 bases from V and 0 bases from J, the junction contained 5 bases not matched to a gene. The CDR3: CARSFLGGSSYEQYF. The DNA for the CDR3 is TGTGCCAGAAGCTTCCTGGGCGGGAGCTCCTACGAGCAGTACTTC.

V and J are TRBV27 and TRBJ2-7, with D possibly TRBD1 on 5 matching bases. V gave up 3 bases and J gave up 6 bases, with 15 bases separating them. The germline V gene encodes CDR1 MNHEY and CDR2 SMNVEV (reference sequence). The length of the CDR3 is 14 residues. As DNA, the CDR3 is TGTGCCAGCAGTTTTACGGCAGGGATGAGCGAGCAGTACTTC. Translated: CASSFTAGMSEQYF.

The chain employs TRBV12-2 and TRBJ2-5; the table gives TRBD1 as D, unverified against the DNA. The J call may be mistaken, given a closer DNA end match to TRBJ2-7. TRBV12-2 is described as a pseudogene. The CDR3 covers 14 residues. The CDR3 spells CASRFRQDSYEQYF. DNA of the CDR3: TGTGCAAGTCGCTTTAGACAGGACTCCTACGAGCAGTACTTC.

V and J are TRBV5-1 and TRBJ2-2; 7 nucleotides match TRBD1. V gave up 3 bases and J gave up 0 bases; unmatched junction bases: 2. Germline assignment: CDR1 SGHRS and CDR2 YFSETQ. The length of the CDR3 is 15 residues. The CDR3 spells CASSYGTANTGELFF. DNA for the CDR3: TGCGCCAGCAGCTACGGGACAGCGAACACCGGGGAGCTGTTTTTT.

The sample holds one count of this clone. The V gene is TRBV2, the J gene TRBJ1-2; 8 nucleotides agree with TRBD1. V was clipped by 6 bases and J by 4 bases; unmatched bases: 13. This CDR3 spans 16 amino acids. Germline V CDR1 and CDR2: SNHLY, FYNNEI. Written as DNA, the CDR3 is TGTGCCAGCAGCGCAGAGACAGGGGCCCATTCCTATGGCTACACCTTC. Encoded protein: CASSAETGAHSYGYTF.

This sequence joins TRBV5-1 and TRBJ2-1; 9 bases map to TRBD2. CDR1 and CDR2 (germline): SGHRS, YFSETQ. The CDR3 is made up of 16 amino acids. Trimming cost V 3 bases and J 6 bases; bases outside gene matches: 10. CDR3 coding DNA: TGCGCCAGCAGCTGGGGCTTAGCGGGGGTTGGCAATGAGCAGTTCTTC. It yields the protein CASSWGLAGVGNEQFF.

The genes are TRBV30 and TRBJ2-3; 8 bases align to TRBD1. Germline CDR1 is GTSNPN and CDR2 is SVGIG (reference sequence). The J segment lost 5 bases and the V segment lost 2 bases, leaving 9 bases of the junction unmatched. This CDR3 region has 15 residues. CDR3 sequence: CAWSRPGQVGDTQYF. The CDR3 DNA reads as TGTGCCTGGAGTCGTCCGGGACAGGTAGGAGATACGCAGTATTTT.

In DNA, the CDR3 is TGTGCCAGCAGCGGGAGTTGGGCTAGCGGGAGTTCCTACAATGAGCAGTTCTTC. This encodes CASSGSWASGSSYNEQFF. V usage is TRBV7-9 and J usage is TRBJ2-1; 10 positions match TRBD2. Germline CDR1 and CDR2: SEHNR and FQNEAQ (reference sequence). This CDR3 spans 18 amino acids. The junction had 11 bases not matched to a gene; V was cut back by 5 bases and J by 1 base.

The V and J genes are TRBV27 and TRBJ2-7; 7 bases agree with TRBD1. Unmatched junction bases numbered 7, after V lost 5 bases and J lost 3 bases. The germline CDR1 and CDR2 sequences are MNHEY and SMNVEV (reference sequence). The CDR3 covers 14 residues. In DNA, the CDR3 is TGTGCCAGCAGTACCCTGGGACAGATCTACGAGCAGTACTTC. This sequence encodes CASSTLGQIYEQYF.

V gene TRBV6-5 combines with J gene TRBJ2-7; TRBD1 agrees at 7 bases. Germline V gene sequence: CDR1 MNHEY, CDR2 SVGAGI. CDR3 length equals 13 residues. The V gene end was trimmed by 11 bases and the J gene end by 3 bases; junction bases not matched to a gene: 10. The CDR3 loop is CALVRTGFYEQYF. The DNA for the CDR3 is TGTGCCTTGGTACGGACAGGCTTCTACGAGCAGTACTTC.

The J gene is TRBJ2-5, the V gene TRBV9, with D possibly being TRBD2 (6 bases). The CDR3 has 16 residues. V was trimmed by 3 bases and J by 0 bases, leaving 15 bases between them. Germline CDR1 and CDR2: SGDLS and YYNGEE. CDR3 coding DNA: TGTGCCAGCAGCGCCTCCGGGAGACTACACCAAGAGACCCAGTACTTC. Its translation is CASSASGRLHQETQYF.

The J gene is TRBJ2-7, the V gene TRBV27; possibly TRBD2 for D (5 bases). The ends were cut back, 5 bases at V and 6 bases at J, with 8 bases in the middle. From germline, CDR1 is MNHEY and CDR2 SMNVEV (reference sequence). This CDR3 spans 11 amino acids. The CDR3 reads CASSVGGEQYF. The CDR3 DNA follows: TGTGCCAGCAGTGTCGGAGGCGAGCAGTACTTC.

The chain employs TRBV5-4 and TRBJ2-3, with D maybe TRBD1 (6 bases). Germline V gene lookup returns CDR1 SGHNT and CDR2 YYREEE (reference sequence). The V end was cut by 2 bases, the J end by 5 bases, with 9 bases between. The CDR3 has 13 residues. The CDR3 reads CASSFNREDTQYF. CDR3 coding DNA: TGTGCCAGCAGCTTTAACAGGGAAGATACGCAGTATTTT.

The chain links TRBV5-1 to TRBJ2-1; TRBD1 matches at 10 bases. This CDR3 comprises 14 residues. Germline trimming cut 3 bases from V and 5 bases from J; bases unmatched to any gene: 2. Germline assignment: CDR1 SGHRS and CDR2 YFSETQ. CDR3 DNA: TGCGCCAGCAGCTGGGGGACAGGGGACAATGAGCAGTTCTTC. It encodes CASSWGTGDNEQFF.

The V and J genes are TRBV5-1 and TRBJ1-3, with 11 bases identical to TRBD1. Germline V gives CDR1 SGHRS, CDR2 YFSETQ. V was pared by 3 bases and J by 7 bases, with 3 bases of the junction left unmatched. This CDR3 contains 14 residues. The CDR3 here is CASSWGDRGNTIYF. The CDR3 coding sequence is TGCGCCAGCAGCTGGGGGGACAGGGGGAACACCATATATTTT.

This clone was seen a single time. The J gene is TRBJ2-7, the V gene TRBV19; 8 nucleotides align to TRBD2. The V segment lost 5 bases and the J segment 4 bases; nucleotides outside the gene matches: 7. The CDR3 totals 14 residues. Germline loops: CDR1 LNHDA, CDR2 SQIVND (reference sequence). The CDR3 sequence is CASSPGRGRYEQYF. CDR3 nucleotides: TGTGCCAGTAGTCCCGGGAGGGGTCGGTACGAGCAGTACTTC.

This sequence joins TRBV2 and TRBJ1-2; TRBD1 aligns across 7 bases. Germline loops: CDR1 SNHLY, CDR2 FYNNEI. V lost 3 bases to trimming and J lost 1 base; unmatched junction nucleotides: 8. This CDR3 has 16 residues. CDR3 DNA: TGTGCCAGCAGTGAGGCCGGTAGACAGGGTAACTATGGCTACACCTTC. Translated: CASSEAGRQGNYGYTF.

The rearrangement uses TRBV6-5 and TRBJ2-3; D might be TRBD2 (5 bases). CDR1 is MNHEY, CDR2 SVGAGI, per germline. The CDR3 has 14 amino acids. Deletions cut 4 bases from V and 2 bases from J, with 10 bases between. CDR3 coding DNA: TGTGCCAGCAGTTCGCGGGCATTCACAGATACGCAGTATTTT. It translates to CASSSRAFTDTQYF.

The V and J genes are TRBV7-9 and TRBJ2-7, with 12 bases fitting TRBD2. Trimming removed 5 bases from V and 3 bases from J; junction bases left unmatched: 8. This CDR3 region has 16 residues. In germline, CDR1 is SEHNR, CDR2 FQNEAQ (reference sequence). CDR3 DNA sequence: TGTGCCAGCAGCCCGGGACTAGCGGGTAGGCACTACGAGCAGTACTTC. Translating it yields CASSPGLAGRHYEQYF.

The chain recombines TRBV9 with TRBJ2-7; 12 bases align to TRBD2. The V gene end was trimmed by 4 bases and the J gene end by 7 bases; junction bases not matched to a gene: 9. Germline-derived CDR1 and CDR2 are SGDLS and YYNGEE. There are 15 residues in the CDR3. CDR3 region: CASSPRLAGDREQYF. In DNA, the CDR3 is TGTGCCAGCAGCCCCAGACTAGCGGGAGATCGGGAGCAGTACTTC. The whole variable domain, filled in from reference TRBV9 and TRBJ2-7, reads DSGVTQTPKHLITATGQRVTLRCSPRSGDLSVYWYQQSLDQGLQFLIQYYNGEERAKGNILERFSAQQFPDLHSELNLSSLELGDSALYFCASSPRLAGDREQYFGPGTRLTVT.

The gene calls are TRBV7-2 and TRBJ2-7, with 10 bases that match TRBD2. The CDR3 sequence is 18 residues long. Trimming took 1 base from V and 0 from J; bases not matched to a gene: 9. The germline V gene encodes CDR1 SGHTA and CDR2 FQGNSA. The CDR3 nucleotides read TGTGCCAGCAGCTTAGTGGTAGGGTCTAGCGGGAGCTCCTACGAGCAGTACTTC. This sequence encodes CASSLVVGSSGSSYEQYF.

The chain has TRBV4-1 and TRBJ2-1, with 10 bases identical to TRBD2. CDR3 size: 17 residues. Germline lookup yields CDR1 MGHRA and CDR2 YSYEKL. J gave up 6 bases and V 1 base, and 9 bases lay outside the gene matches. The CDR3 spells CASSQVALAGVRNEQFF. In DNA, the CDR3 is TGCGCCAGCAGCCAAGTCGCCCTAGCGGGAGTGCGCAATGAGCAGTTCTTC.

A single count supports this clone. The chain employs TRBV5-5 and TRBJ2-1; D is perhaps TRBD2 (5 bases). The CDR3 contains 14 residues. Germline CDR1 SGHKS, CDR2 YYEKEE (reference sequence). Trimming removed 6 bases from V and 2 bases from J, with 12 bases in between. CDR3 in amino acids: CASKLDRPYNEQFF. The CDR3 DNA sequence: TGTGCCAGCAAACTAGATAGGCCCTACAATGAGCAGTTCTTC.

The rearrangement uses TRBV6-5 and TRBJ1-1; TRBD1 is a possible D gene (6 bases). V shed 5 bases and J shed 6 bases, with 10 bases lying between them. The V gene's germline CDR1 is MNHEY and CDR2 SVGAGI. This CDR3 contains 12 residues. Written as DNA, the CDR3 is TGTGCCAGCAGTACAGGGAGGGCTGAAGCTTTCTTT. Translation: CASSTGRAEAFF.

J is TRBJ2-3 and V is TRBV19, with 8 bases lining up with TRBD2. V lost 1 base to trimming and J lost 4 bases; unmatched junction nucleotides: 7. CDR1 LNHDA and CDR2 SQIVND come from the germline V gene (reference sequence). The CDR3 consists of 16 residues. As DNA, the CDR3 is TGTGCCAGTAGTATAGGACTAGCGCGAAGACCAGATACGCAGTATTTT. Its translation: CASSIGLARRPDTQYF.

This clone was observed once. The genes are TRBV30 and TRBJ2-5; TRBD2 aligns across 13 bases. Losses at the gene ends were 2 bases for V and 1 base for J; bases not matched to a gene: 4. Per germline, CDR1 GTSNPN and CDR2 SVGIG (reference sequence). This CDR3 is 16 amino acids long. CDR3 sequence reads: CAWSKGLAGAQETQYF. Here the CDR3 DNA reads TGTGCCTGGAGTAAAGGACTAGCGGGGGCCCAAGAGACCCAGTACTTC.

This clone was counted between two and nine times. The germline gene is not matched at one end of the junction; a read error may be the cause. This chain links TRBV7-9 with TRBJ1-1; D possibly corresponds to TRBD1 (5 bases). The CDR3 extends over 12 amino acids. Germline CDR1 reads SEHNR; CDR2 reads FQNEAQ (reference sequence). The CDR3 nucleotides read TGTTCCAGCAGACCAGGGTCCCCTGAAGCTTTCTTT. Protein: CSSRPGSPEAFF.

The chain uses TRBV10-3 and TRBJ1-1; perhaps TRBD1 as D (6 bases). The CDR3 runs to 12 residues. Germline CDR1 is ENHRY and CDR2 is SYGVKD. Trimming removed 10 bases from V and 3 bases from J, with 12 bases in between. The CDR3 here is CATHPGDTEAFF. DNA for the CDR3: TGTGCCACTCACCCAGGGGACACTGAAGCTTTCTTT.

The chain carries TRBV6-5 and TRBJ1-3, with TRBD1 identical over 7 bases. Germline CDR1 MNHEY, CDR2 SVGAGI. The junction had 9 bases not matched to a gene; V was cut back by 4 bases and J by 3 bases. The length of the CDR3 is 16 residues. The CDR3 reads CASSFPRQGDGNTIYF. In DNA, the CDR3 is TGTGCCAGCAGTTTCCCGCGACAGGGCGATGGAAACACCATATATTTT.

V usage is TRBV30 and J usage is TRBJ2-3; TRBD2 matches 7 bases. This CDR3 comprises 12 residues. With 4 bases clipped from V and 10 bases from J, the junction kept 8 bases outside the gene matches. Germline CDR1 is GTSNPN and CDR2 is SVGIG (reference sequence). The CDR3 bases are TGTGCCTGGATTCATCCCCGGGAGGCGCAGTATTTT. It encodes CAWIHPREAQYF.